The sequence of this TCR beta chain was determined in a study of blood T cell repertoires in COVID-19. Looking at the study overall: The samples span acute and convalescent COVID-19 from the United States, Italy and Spain. In each case, the material was cDNA or gDNA derived from T cells, B-cell-depleted T cells, or PBMCs.

A note on this clone: The sample holds other DNA sequences that translate to the same CDR3.

The J segment lost 0 bases and the V segment lost 8 bases, leaving 4 bases of the junction unmatched. The germline V gene has CDR1 MDHEN and CDR2 SYDVKM. The CDR3 has 13 residues. Patients of the Seattle cohort, enrolled during active infection, were followed longitudinally. TCRdb's copy holds only in-frame clones and misses some; the assay was immunoSEQ multiplex PCR. The table has around 130,000 clones, 84% seen once. Specimen: peripheral blood. The V gene is TRBV28, the J gene TRBJ2-7; 7 nucleotides match TRBD1. This TCR was recovered from a man younger than 45 with COVID-19, enrolled during active disease. The CDR3 DNA is TGTGCCAGCCGAGGGGACAGCTCCTACGAGCAGTACTTC. This codes for CASRGDSSYEQYF.